The text below deals with one T cell receptor (beta chain). As yet, its antigen is unknown. Each CDR3 protein is one row after TCRdb ran MiXCR on the 5' RACE reads. The sample holds around 200,000 distinct CDR3 sequences, approximately 10% seen once. This sample stems from a study of T cells after yellow fever vaccination. Study outcomes and limitations: Post-booster repertoires again held most primary-vaccination clones (around 95% CD4, 88% CD8).

The sample in question was CD8+ T cells sorted from PBMCs, obtained 15 days after the yellow fever booster vaccination. This TCR was sampled from a man aged 18 to 29 who received the YFV17D yellow fever vaccine.

The CDR3 protein is CASSFIGEVYNSPLHF. CDR3 coding DNA: TGTGCCAGCAGCTTTATCGGAGAAGTCTATAATTCACCCCTCCACTTT. This chain links TRBV7-9 with TRBJ1-6; D unresolved. Germline CDR1 and CDR2: SEHNR and FQNEAQ (reference sequence). V was cut by 3 bases and J by 3 bases, with 12 bases left in between. This CDR3 is 16 amino acids long.